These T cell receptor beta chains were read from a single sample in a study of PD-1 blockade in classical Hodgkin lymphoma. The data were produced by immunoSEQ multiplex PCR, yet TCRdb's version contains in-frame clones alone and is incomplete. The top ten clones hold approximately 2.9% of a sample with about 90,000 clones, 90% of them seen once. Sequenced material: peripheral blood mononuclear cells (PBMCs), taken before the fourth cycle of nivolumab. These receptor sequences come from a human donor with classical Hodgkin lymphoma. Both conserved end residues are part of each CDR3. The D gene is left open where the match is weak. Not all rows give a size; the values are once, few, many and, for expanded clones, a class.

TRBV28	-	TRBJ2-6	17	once	CASSRRAGYSGANVLTF	TGTGCCAGCAGTCGCCGAGCCGGGTACTCTGGGGCCAACGTCCTGACTTTC
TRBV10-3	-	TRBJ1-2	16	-	CAISVGGPTMKYGYTF	TGTGCCATCAGTGTGGGGGGCCCTACGATGAAATATGGCTACACCTTC
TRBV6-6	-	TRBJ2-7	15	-	CASSSRHRGGYEQYF	TGTGCCAGCAGTTCCCGACACCGGGGAGGCTACGAGCAGTACTTC
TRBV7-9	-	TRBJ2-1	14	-	CASSFLGVSYEQFF	TGTGCCAGCAGCTTCTTGGGGGTTTCCTATGAGCAGTTCTTC
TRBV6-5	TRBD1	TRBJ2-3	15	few	CASSYGTGGEDTQYF	TGTGCCAGCAGTTACGGAACAGGGGGCGAAGATACGCAGTATTTT
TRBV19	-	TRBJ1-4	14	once	CATRWTDGNEKLFF	TGTGCCACTCGATGGACAGATGGTAATGAAAAACTGTTTTTT
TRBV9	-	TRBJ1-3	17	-	CASSVGLETQRGNTIYF	TGTGCCAGCAGCGTCGGTTTGGAGACCCAGAGGGGAAACACCATATATTTT
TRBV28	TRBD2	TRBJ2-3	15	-	CASSSQRGGTDTQYF	TGTGCCAGCAGTTCACAGCGGGGGGGCACAGATACGCAGTATTTT
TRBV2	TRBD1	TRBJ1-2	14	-	CASSARTGTYGYTF	TGTGCCAGCAGTGCCCGGACAGGGACCTATGGCTACACCTTC
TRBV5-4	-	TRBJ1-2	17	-	CASSDNPPGHPNYGYTF	TGTGCCAGCAGCGACAATCCCCCGGGACACCCTAACTATGGCTACACCTTC
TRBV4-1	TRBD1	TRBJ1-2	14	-	CASSEPGQGDGYTF	TGCGCCAGCAGCGAACCGGGACAGGGTGATGGCTACACCTTC
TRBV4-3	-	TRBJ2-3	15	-	CASSQDQRQSDTQYF	TGCGCCAGCAGCCAAGATCAACGACAGTCCGATACGCAGTATTTT
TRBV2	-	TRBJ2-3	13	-	CASSWAATDTQYF	TGTGCCAGCAGTTGGGCCGCCACAGATACGCAGTATTTT
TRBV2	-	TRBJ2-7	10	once	CASRAGEQYF	TGTGCCAGCAGGGCCGGGGAGCAGTACTTC
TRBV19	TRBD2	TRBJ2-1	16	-	CASSNPGLAGAPGQFF	TGTGCCAGTAGTAACCCGGGACTAGCGGGGGCCCCTGGGCAGTTCTTC
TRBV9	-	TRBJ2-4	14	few	CASSVGLAKNIQYF	TGTGCCAGCAGCGTAGGCCTAGCCAAAAACATTCAGTACTTC
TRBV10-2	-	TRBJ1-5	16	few	CASSESPGNSNQPQHF	TGCGCCAGCAGTGAGTCTCCCGGAAATAGCAATCAGCCCCAGCATTTT
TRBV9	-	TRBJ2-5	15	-	CASSVWSAGQETQYF	TGTGCCAGCAGCGTATGGAGCGCCGGCCAAGAGACCCAGTACTTC
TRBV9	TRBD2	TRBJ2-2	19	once	CASSVVDWTSEGDTGELFF	TGTGCCAGCAGCGTAGTTGACTGGACTAGCGAGGGCGACACCGGGGAGCTGTTTTTT
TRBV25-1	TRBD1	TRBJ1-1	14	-	CASKQTGMNTEAFF	TGTGCCAGCAAACAGACAGGGATGAACACTGAAGCTTTCTTT
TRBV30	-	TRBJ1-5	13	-	CAWSWQLGQPQHF	TGTGCCTGGAGTTGGCAGCTCGGACAGCCCCAGCATTTT
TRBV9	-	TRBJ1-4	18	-	CASSGGGSPHTTLEKLFF	TGTGCCAGCAGCGGGGGAGGATCTCCTCATACTACGCTAGAAAAACTGTTTTTT
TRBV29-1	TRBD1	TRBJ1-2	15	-	CSVEAVRGDRDGYTF	TGCAGCGTTGAAGCGGTTCGGGGGGACAGGGATGGCTACACCTTC
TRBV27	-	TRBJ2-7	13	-	CASRRQTRHEQYF	TGTGCCAGCAGACGACAGACGAGGCACGAGCAGTACTTC
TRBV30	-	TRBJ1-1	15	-	CAWSGGDRMNTEAFF	TGTGCCTGGAGCGGGGGGGACCGAATGAACACTGAAGCTTTCTTT
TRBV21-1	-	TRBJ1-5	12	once	CASSKETQPQHF	TGTGCCAGCAGCAAAGAGACTCAGCCCCAGCATTTT
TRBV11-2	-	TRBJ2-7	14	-	CASSRTGQSYEQYF	TGTGCCAGCAGCCGAACGGGCCAATCCTACGAGCAGTACTTC